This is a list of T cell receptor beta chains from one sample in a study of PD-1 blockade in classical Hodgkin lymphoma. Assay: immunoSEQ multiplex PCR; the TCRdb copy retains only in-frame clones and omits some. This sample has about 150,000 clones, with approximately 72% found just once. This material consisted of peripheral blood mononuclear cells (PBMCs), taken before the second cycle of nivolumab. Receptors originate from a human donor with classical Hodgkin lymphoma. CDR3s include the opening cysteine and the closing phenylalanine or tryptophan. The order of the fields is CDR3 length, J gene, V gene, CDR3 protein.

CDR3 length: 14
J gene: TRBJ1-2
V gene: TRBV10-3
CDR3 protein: CAISGQGGNYGYTF

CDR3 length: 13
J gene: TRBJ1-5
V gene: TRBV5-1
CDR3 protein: CASRGTDNQPQHF

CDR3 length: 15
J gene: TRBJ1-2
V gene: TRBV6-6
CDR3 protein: CASSFPTGGGYGYTF

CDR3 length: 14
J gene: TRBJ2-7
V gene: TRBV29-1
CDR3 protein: CSAKTPGGSYEQYF

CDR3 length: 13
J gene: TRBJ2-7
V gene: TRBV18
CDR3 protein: CASSPGGSYEQYF

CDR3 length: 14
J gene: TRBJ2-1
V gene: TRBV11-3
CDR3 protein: CASSPSGGANEQFF

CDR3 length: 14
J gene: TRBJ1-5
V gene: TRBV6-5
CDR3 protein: CASSYSIAGGPQHF

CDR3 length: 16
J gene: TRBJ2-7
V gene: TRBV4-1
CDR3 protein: CASSQDRTPWRGEQYF

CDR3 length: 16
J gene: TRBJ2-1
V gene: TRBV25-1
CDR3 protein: CASSALASGRANEQFF

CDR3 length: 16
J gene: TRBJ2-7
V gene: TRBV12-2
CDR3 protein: CASRLEGLALSYEQYF

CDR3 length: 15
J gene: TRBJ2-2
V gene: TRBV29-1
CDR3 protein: CSVETSGRNTGELFF

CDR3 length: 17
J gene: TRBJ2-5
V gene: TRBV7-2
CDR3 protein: CASNPRGGTSRLETQYF

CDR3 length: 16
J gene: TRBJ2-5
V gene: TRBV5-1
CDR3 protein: CASSPRTSGSGETQYF

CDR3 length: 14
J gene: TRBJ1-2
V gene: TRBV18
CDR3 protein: CASSPLQGNYGYTF

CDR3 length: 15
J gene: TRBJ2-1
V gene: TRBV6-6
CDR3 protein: CASSYSIVFGNEQFF

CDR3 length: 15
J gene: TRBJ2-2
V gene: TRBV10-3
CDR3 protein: CAISERTGHTGELFF

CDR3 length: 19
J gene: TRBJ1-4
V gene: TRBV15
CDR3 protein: CATSRDPRWGGATNEKLFF

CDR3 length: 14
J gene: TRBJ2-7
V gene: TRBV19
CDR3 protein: CASSIRQGAYEQYF

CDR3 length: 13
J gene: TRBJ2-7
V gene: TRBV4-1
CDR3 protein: CATSVGATGEQYF

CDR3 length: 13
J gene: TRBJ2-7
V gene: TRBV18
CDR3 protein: CASSPPITQEQYF

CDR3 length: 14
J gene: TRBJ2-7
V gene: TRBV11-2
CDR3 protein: CASSFTGGYYEQYF

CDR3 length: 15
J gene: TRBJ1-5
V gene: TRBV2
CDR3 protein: CASMPRQVNNQPQHF

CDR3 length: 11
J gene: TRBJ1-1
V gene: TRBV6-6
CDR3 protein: CASSYGGEAFF

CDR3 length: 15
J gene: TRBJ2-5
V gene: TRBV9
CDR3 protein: CASSVRARDQETQYF

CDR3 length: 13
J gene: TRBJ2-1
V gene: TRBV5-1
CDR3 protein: CASSLFGVGEQFF